Included here is one T cell receptor (beta chain) sequence, with context. Its specificity is unknown. The same CDR3 also results from other DNA sequences found in this sample. This specimen belongs to a study of PD-1 blockade in classical Hodgkin lymphoma. Study-level information: Patients got intravenous nivolumab 3 mg/kg every 2 weeks.

General study findings and limits: TCR diversity in CD4+, not CD8+, cells rose significantly by C4D1. Factors driving the repertoire differences, possibly disease activity or prior therapy, remain undefined. After ASCT, patients who started nivolumab under 1 year later were excluded.

Clones were sequenced by immunoSEQ multiplex PCR, and TCRdb holds only the in-frame ones, with some missing. The sample contains about 97,000 clones, approximately 88% of which appear only once. Relapse was seen in all patients after autologous stem cell transplantation, and brentuximab vedotin exposure was variable. Germline V gene sequence: CDR1 SGHRS, CDR2 YFSETQ. This CDR3 is built from 13 residues. Trimming took 4 bases from V and 3 from J, leaving 7 bases between them. This receptor was identified in a human donor with classical Hodgkin lymphoma. Source: peripheral blood mononuclear cells (PBMCs), taken at baseline. The genes are TRBV5-1 and TRBJ1-4; tentatively, D is TRBD1 (5 bases). Written as DNA, the CDR3 is TGCGCCAGCAGCCGGGACTCTAATGAAAAACTGTTTTTT. Its protein product is CASSRDSNEKLFF.